The clone carrying this T cell receptor (beta chain) was counted only a few times. CDR1 is SQVTM and CDR2 is ANQGSEA in the germline V gene. The CDR3 loop spans 12 amino acids. The germline V and J ends were trimmed by 0 bases and 5 bases, with 7 bases remaining between them. The data belong to a study of blood T cells in healthy people across ages. With a J-beta primer mix and a sample-barcoded 5' primer, a second PCR ran roughly 6 to 12 cycles. MiXCR, applied by TCRdb to the 5' RACE reads, yields one record per CDR3 protein. This table holds 760,000 or so distinct CDR3 sequences, around a quarter found once. The sample was also linked to a second study, of T cells of mothers and their children. Per that paper: It was found that thymic selection shapes TCR recombination output similarly in related and unrelated pairs. Not a single persistent microchimeric T cell clone was detected.

Sequencing was performed on blood. The source is a boy younger than 18 in good health. The chain recombines TRBV29-1 with TRBJ1-2; D remains ambiguous. CDR3 bases: TGCAGCGTTGAAGATCCCCGGTATGGCTACACCTTC. Translated, it gives CSVEDPRYGYTF.